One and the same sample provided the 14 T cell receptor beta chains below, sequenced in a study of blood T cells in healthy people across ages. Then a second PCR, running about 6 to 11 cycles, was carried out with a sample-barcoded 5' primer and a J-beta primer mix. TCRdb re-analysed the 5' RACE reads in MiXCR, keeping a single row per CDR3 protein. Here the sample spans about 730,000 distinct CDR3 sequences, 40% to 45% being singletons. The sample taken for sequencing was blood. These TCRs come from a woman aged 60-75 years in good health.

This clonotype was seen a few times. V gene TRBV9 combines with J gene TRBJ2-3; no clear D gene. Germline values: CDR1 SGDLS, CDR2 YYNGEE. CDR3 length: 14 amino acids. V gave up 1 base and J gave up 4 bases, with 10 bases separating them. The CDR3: CASSVYWSSDTQYF. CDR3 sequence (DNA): TGTGCCAGCAGCGTATATTGGTCATCAGATACGCAGTATTTT.

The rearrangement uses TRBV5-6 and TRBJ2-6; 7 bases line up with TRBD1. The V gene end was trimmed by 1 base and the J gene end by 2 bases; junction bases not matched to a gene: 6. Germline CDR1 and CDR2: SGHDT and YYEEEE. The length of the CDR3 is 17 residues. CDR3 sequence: CASSLIDRAPGANVLTF. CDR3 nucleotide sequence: TGTGCCAGCAGCTTGATTGACAGGGCCCCTGGGGCCAACGTCCTGACTTTC.

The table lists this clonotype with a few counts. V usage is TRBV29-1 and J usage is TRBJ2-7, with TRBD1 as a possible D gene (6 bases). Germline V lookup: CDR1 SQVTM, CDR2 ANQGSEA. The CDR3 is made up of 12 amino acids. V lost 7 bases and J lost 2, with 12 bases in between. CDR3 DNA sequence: TGCAGCGGACAGACAGGAACCTACGAGCAGTACTTC. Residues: CSGQTGTYEQYF.

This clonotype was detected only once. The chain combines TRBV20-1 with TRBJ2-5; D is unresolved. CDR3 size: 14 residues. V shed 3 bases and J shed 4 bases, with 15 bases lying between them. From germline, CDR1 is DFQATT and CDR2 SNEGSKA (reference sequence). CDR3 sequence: CSASQIGQRETQYF. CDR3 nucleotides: TGCAGTGCTAGTCAGATCGGGCAGAGAGAGACCCAGTACTTC.

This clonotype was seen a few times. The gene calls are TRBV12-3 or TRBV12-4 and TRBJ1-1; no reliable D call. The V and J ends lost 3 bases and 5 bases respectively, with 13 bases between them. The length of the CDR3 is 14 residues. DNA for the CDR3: TGTGCCAGCAGTTTTACCGGGGATGGGACTGAAGCTTTCTTT. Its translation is CASSFTGDGTEAFF.

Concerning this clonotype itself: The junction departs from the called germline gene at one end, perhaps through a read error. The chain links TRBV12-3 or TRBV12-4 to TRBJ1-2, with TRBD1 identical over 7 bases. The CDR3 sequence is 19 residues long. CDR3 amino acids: CAGSFDLRGQRTSNYGYTF. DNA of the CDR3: TGTGCCGGCAGTTTCGATTTGAGGGGACAGCGAACATCTAACTATGGCTACACCTTC.

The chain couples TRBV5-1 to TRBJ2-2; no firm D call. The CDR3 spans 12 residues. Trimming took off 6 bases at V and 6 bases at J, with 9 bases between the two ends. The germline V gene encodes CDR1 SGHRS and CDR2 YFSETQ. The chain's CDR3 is CASKYEPGELFF. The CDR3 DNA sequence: TGCGCCAGCAAATATGAACCCGGGGAGCTGTTTTTT. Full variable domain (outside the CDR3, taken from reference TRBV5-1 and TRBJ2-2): KAGVTQTPRYLIKTRGQQVTLSCSPISGHRSVSWYQQTPGQGLQFLFEYFSETQRNKGNFPGRFSGRQFSNSRSEMNVSTLELGDSALYLCASKYEPGELFFGEGSRLTVL.

Here the CDR3 DNA reads TGCAGCGTCCCGGGACAGGGGATATACGAGCAGTACTTC. Protein: CSVPGQGIYEQYF. This chain connects TRBV29-1 to TRBJ2-7, with TRBD1 identical over 10 bases. CDR3 length: 13 amino acids. The J segment lost 4 bases and the V segment lost 6 bases, leaving 6 bases of the junction unmatched. CDR1 is SQVTM, CDR2 ANQGSEA, per germline.

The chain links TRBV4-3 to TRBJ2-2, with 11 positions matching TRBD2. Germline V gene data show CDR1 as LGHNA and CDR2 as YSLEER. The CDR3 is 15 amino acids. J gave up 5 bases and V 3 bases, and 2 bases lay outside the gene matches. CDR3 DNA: TGCGCCAGCAGCCAGACTAGCGGGAAGACCGGGGAGCTGTTTTTT. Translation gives CASSQTSGKTGELFF.

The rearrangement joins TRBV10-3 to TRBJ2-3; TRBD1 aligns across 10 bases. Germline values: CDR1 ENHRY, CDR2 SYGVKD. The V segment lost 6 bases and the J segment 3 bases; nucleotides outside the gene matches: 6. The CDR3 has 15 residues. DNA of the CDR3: TGTGCCATCAGACTAGACAGGGGGCTGACAGATACGCAGTATTTT. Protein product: CAIRLDRGLTDTQYF.

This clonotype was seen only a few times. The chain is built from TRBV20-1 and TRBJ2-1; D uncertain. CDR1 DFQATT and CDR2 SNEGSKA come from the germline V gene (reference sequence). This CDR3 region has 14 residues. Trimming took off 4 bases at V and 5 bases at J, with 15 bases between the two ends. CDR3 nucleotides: TGCAGTGCTACCCGGGCCCTAAGCAACAATGAGCAGTTCTTC. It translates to CSATRALSNNEQFF.

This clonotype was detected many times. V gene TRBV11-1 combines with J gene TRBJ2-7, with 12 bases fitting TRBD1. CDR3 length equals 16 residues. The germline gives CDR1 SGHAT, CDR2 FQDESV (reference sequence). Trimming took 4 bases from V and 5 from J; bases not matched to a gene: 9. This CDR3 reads CASSYQGTGGFHEQYF. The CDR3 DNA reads TGTGCCAGCAGCTACCAAGGGACAGGGGGCTTCCACGAGCAGTACTTC.

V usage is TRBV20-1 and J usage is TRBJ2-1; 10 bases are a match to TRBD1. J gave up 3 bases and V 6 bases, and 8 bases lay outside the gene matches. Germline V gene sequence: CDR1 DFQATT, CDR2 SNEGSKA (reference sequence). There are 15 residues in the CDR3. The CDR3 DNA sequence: TGCAGTGCCAAACAGTGGGACAGGGGCTACAATGAGCAGTTCTTC. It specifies CSAKQWDRGYNEQFF.

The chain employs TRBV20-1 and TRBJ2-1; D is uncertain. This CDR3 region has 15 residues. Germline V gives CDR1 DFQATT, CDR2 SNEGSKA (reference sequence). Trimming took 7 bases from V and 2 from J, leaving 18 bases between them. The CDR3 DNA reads TGCAGTGTCCCACTTCTGGGCAGCGCCTACAATGAGCAGTTCTTC. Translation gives CSVPLLGSAYNEQFF.